Each of the 4 T cell receptor beta chains below was sequenced from the same sample in a study of identical twins. One entry per CDR3 protein, called by TCRdb with MiXCR from the 5' RACE reads. Of approximately 300,000 distinct CDR3 sequences listed, nearly 9.5% are singletons. A further study also used this sample, focusing on yellow fever vaccine responses in identical twins.

Material for sequencing was CD8+ T cells sorted from blood. All receptors derive from a woman aged 18-29 years in good health.

The chain couples TRBV20-1 to TRBJ2-1; 10 bases are shared with TRBD2. Trimming cost V 8 bases and J 4 bases; bases outside gene matches: 8. This CDR3 region has 14 residues. Germline lookup yields CDR1 DFQATT and CDR2 SNEGSKA (reference sequence). The chain's CDR3 is CSTESGRAYNEQFF. The CDR3 DNA reads as TGCAGTACCGAAAGCGGGAGGGCTTACAATGAGCAGTTCTTC.

Regarding this clonotype: Germline is not matched at one junction end, which may reflect a read error. The chain links TRBV7-7 to TRBJ2-7, with 10 bases matching TRBD1. The CDR3 loop spans 13 amino acids. Germline loops: CDR1 SSHAT, CDR2 FNYEAQ (reference sequence). The CDR3 DNA sequence: TGTGCTAGCAGCCCGGGACAGGGGCTCGAGCAGTACTTC. Protein: CASSPGQGLEQYF.

In its sample, this clonotype was seen many times. The chain has TRBV4-1 and TRBJ1-1; 7 bases agree with TRBD1. Germline V CDR1 and CDR2: MGHRA, YSYEKL. The ends lost 4 bases at V and 1 base at J; junction bases unmatched: 3. The CDR3 loop spans 14 amino acids. Here the CDR3 reads CASSPTGENTEAFF. As DNA, the CDR3 is TGCGCCAGCAGCCCTACAGGGGAGAACACTGAAGCTTTCTTT.

This clonotype was recorded at least ten times. V usage is TRBV6-2 or TRBV6-3 and J usage is TRBJ2-7; the D gene is possibly TRBD1 (5 bases). The CDR3 has 11 amino acids. V lost 5 bases to trimming and J lost 7 bases, with 9 bases between them. The germline V gene has CDR1 MNHEY and CDR2 SVGEGT. Here the CDR3 DNA reads TGTGCCAGCAGTGGACAAGTGGAGCAGTACTTC. It is translated as CASSGQVEQYF.